The clone carrying this TCR beta chain has just a few counts. Antigen specificity is unknown. Ipilimumab CTLA-4 blockade and focal radiation were given to patients with chemo-refractory metastatic non-small-cell lung cancer. This specimen belongs to a study of radiotherapy plus CTLA-4 blockade in lung cancer. Overall study: Across the patients, objective responses occurred in about 19%, and disease control in roughly 30%.

Germline CDR1 is SGHRS and CDR2 is YFSETQ. The V gene lost 4 bases and the J gene lost 4 bases, with 17 bases spanning the gap. This CDR3 is built from 15 residues. TCRdb's table, derived via immunoSEQ multiplex PCR, lists solely in-frame clones and lacks some. The sample has around 80,000 clones, roughly four fifths seen once. General study points: Following radiotherapy plus ipilimumab, tumor-derived TCR clones expanded in the blood. The best prediction of response reportedly came from early blood T cell clone dynamics, with interferon-beta.

This receptor was obtained from a human donor with non-small cell lung cancer who had stable disease on radiotherapy plus ipilimumab. The chain combines TRBV5-1 with TRBJ1-1, with a possible D match to TRBD1 (5 bases). This material consisted of peripheral blood, taken from a patient treated with radiotherapy plus ipilimumab. CDR3 sequence (DNA): TGCGCCAGCAGCACAGTCCCCACCGGGGGCACTGAAGCTTTCTTT. This sequence encodes CASSTVPTGGTEAFF. The full variable domain, in which reference TRBV5-1 and TRBJ1-1 provide the parts outside the CDR3, is KAGVTQTPRYLIKTRGQQVTLSCSPISGHRSVSWYQQTPGQGLQFLFEYFSETQRNKGNFPGRFSGRQFSNSRSEMNVSTLELGDSALYLCASSTVPTGGTEAFFGQGTRLTVV.